This TCR beta chain was retrieved from a study of a mutant IDH1 vaccine in newly diagnosed glioma. Overall study: Most patients had radiochemotherapy with temozolomide before enrollment; others had one alone.

This table comes from immunoSEQ multiplex PCR, and its TCRdb copy is limited to in-frame clones, with some not included. Found here are about 98,000 clones, 80% to 90% of them singletons; the top ten hold roughly 0.61%. The germline V gene encodes CDR1 SGHRS and CDR2 YFSETQ. Trimming left V 0 bases short and J 0 bases short, with 10 bases between. CDR3 length: 15 amino acids. As for time point: baseline, week 1 (first vaccination visit). Treatment specified: pre-vaccination baseline after standard-of-care therapy. Donor diagnoses consisted of new WHO grade 3 or 4 IDH1-mutant, ATRX-lost astrocytomas. This sample comprised PBMCs, obtained from a glioma patient treated with radiotherapy, temozolomide or both. This rearrangement joins TRBV5-1 to TRBJ2-7; D is possibly TRBD2 (5 bases). This sequence was found in a woman aged 45-60 years with glioma. CDR3 in DNA: TGCGCCAGCAGCTTGGCTGGCGGGCGCTCCTACGAGCAGTACTTC. Translated: CASSLAGGRSYEQYF.